The present T cell receptor (beta chain) was sequenced within a study of T cells in Graves' hyperthyroidism and ophthalmopathy. Overall study results and limits: Ophthalmopathy was identified by the model a median around 5.9 months ahead of onset.

RNA transcripts gave rise to amplified TCR beta CDR3 regions. When the TCR CDR3 underwent first-round RT-PCR, the HTBI primer set was used. A single record per CDR3 protein comes from TCRdb applying MiXCR to the multiplex PCR reads. The table has approximately 400,000 distinct CDR3 sequences, about 15% seen once. For this clonotype: Its antigen remains unidentified.

V trimming: 1 base; J trimming: 4 bases; junction bases outside the gene matches: 1. The CDR3 is made up of 16 amino acids. Per the germline V gene, CDR1 is LNHNV and CDR2 is YYDKDF (reference sequence). The specimen sequenced was blood. The chain couples TRBV15 to TRBJ2-5, with 15 bases matching TRBD2. The receptor was isolated from a woman aged 25 to 39 with Graves' hyperthyroidism. CDR3 DNA: TGTGCCACCAGCAGAGCGGGACTAGCGGGAGGAGAGACCCAGTACTTC. This sequence encodes CATSRAGLAGGETQYF.